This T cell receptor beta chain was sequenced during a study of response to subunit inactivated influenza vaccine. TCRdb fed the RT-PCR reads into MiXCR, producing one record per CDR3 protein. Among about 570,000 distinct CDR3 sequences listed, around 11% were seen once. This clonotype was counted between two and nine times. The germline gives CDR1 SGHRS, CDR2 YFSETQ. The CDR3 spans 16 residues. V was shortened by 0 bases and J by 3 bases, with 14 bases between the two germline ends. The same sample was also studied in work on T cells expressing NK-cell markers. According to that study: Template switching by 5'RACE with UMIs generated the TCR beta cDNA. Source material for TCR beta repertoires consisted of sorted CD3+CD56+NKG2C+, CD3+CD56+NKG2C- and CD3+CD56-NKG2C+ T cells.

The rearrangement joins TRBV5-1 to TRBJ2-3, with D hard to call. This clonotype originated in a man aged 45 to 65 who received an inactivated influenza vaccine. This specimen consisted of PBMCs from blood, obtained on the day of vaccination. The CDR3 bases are TGCGCCAGCAGCTTGGTCCCTACTTTGATAACAGATACGCAGTATTTT. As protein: CASSLVPTLITDTQYF.